This TCR beta chain comes out of a study of T cell changes during pregnancy in multiple sclerosis. Libraries were prepared by immunoSEQ multiplex PCR; TCRdb keeps only in-frame clonotypes and omits some of them. The data contain 80,000 or so clones, about 91% of them singletons. With V trimmed by 4 bases and J by 0 bases, 5 bases remained unmatched. From germline, CDR1 is KGHSH and CDR2 LQKENI. The CDR3 contains 16 residues. The rearrangement uses TRBV18 and TRBJ2-7; 11 positions agree with TRBD1. Sequenced here: peripheral blood, sampled before pregnancy. This clonotype originated in a female donor with multiple sclerosis, enrolled in a pregnancy study. CDR3 sequence reads: CASSLGQGVSSYEQYF. The CDR3 DNA reads as TGTGCCAGCTCACTGGGACAGGGGGTTAGCTCCTACGAGCAGTACTTC.